This TCR beta chain was obtained from a study of Ad26.COV2.S vaccination and SARS-CoV-2 variants. This table comes from immunoSEQ multiplex PCR, and its TCRdb copy is limited to in-frame clones, with some not included. The sample holds about 400,000 clones; approximately 90% are singletons and the top ten take under 3.5%. The CDR3 is 19 amino acids. Germline V CDR1 and CDR2: MNHEY, SVGEGT. Trimming shortened V by 0 bases and J by 0 bases, and 18 bases separated the two germline ends. Treatment specified: 19 received Ad26.COV2.S at low or high dose, single or two shots; a few received placebo; per-sample allocation not given. Sampling happened 63 days after the first vaccine or placebo injection.

The source material was peripheral blood, sampled in a trial of Ad26.COV2.S vaccine versus placebo. The sequence came from a person between 18 and 65 years old who received the Ad26.COV2.S COVID-19 vaccine or a placebo. This sequence joins TRBV6-2 or TRBV6-3 and TRBJ1-5; weak D call: TRBD1 (6 bases). The CDR3 loop reads CASSYSSQGYRYSNQPQHF. The DNA for the CDR3 is TGTGCCAGCAGTTACTCGAGTCAGGGGTACCGCTATAGCAATCAGCCCCAGCATTTT.